A single sample is the source of the 29 T cell receptor beta chains below, sequenced in a study of cytomegalovirus exposure and HLA in healthy donors. This PCR relied on a set of 60 Vbeta primers and 13 Jbeta primers. Sequencing used immunoSEQ multiplex PCR; TCRdb keeps in-frame clones, though not all of them. The table records around 120,000 clones, less than 20% of them present only once. The sequenced material came from PBMCs. These receptors were collected from a woman between 18 and 29 years old in good health and CMV-seronegative.

V and J are TRBV7-3 and TRBJ2-7, with D perhaps TRBD1 (6 bases). Looked up from germline, CDR1 is SGHTA and CDR2 is FQGTGA. V lost 5 bases to trimming and J lost 3 bases, with 11 bases between them. CDR3 length equals 13 residues. CDR3 sequence: CASSLDRYYEQYF. CDR3 in DNA: TGTGCCAGCAGCCTAGACAGGTACTACGAGCAGTACTTC.

In its sample, this clone was seen a few times. V gene TRBV9 combines with J gene TRBJ1-2; 8 bases are shared with TRBD1. CDR1 is SGDLS, CDR2 YYNGEE, per germline. V dropped 0 bases and J dropped 4; count of bases not matched to a gene: 8. The CDR3 has 16 amino acids. The DNA for the CDR3 is TGTGCCAGCAGCGTAGGGCAGACAGGGGCAAGCTATGGCTACACCTTC. Protein product: CASSVGQTGASYGYTF.

The J gene is TRBJ1-3, the V gene TRBV27; maybe TRBD1 (5 bases). The CDR3 has 17 amino acids. Germline V lookup: CDR1 MNHEY, CDR2 SMNVEV (reference sequence). Trimming pared 6 bases from V and 0 bases from J, leaving 18 bases between. CDR3 protein: CASRKRGVGGSGNTIYF. CDR3 nucleotides: TGTGCCAGCAGAAAGCGGGGGGTGGGGGGCTCTGGAAACACCATATATTTT.

The chain combines TRBV5-1 with TRBJ1-1, with TRBD1 matching 9 bases. J gave up 4 bases and V 0 bases, and 4 bases lay outside the gene matches. This CDR3 is 15 amino acids long. Germline CDR1 SGHRS, CDR2 YFSETQ. The CDR3 region is CASSLAGTGTTEAFF. The CDR3 DNA sequence: TGCGCCAGCAGCTTGGCCGGGACAGGGACCACTGAAGCTTTCTTT.

The rearrangement links TRBV15 to TRBJ2-6, with no clear D. The V and J ends lost 3 bases and 0 bases respectively, with 6 bases between them. The CDR3 spans 15 residues. Germline loops: CDR1 LNHNV, CDR2 YYDKDF (reference sequence). The CDR3 here is CATSSSDSGANVLTF. CDR3 nucleotides: TGTGCCACCAGCAGCAGTGACTCTGGGGCCAACGTCCTGACTTTC.

This clone was counted only a few times. The genes are TRBV6-6 and TRBJ2-2, with D maybe TRBD1 (5 bases). V dropped 5 bases and J dropped 4 bases, with 14 bases sitting between them. CDR1 is MNHNY, CDR2 SVGAGI, per germline (reference sequence). The length of the CDR3 is 15 residues. The CDR3 bases are TGTGCCAGCAGTCGGACACCCCCGGGCACCGGGGAGCTGTTTTTT. It encodes CASSRTPPGTGELFF.

CDR3 nucleotide sequence: TGTGCCAGTAGTACCCACAGGGGACGAGGTGACAATGAGCAGTTCTTC. Translated: CASSTHRGRGDNEQFF. The rearrangement uses TRBV19 and TRBJ2-1; 7 bases line up with TRBD1. CDR3 length: 16 residues. Germline CDR1 reads LNHDA; CDR2 reads SQIVND (reference sequence). V gave up 4 bases and J gave up 5 bases; unmatched junction bases: 11.

This clone came up a few times. The chain is built from TRBV4-3 and TRBJ2-5; the match to TRBD2 covers 8 bases. V lost 4 bases to trimming and J lost 7 bases; unmatched junction nucleotides: 14. The germline CDR1 and CDR2 sequences are LGHNA and YSLEER. The CDR3 contains 16 residues. The CDR3 DNA reads as TGCGCCAGCAGCCTCAAACCGGACGGGGGGGAGGTGACCCAGTACTTC. Protein sequence: CASSLKPDGGEVTQYF.

This clone was observed a handful of times. The rearrangement joins TRBV6-5 to TRBJ2-5; 12 bases align to TRBD2. There are 15 residues in the CDR3. Germline lookup yields CDR1 MNHEY and CDR2 SVGAGI. With V trimmed by 5 bases and J by 5 bases, 6 bases remained unmatched. In DNA form, the CDR3 reads TGTGCCAGCAGTCCCGGGACTAGCGGGCGGGAGACCCAGTACTTC. Translation gives CASSPGTSGRETQYF.

A remark on this clone: Other DNA sequences in the sample encode the same CDR3. This chain links TRBV27 with TRBJ2-1, with D possibly matching TRBD2 (5 bases). CDR1 is MNHEY and CDR2 is SMNVEV in the germline V gene (reference sequence). V shed 0 bases and J shed 5 bases, with 5 bases lying between them. The CDR3 is 13 amino acids. CDR3 DNA: TGTGCCAGCAGTTTATCGCGGGACAATGAGCAGTTCTTC. Translation gives CASSLSRDNEQFF.

CDR3 bases: TGTGCCAGCAGCTTGGCCAATCGGGGGGAGGTACCTTACGAGCAGTACTTC. It is translated as CASSLANRGEVPYEQYF. V is TRBV5-4 and J is TRBJ2-7; TRBD2 matches at 7 bases. This CDR3 comprises 17 residues. CDR1 and CDR2 (germline): SGHNT, YYREEE (reference sequence). V was clipped by 0 bases and J by 4 bases; unmatched bases: 13.

The sample holds a few counts of this clone. The rearrangement joins TRBV25-1 to TRBJ2-5; tentatively, D is TRBD2 (5 bases). TRBJ2-7 matches the DNA end more closely, so the J call is doubtful. The CDR3 contains 13 residues. Germline V gives CDR1 MGHDK, CDR2 SYGVNS. This CDR3 is CASEGGYLDEQYF. In DNA form, the CDR3 reads TGTGCCAGCGAGGGCGGCTATTTGGACGAGCAGTACTTC.

CDR3 protein: CASSRDTTYEQYF. For the CDR3, the DNA is TGTGCCAGCAGCCGGGACACCACCTACGAGCAGTACTTC. The chain recombines TRBV7-2 with TRBJ2-7; D is perhaps TRBD1 (6 bases). Trimming took off 5 bases at V and 2 bases at J, with 10 bases between the two ends. CDR3 length: 13 amino acids. From germline, CDR1 is SGHTA and CDR2 FQGNSA.

The chain joins TRBV11-3 to TRBJ2-1; maybe TRBD2 (5 bases). Germline V gene lookup returns CDR1 SGHNT and CDR2 YENEEA. Deletions cut 3 bases from V and 6 bases from J, with 9 bases between. The CDR3 extends over 13 amino acids. The CDR3 protein is CASSFTSSNEQFF. The CDR3 DNA sequence: TGTGCCAGCAGCTTCACTAGTTCCAATGAGCAGTTCTTC.

The chain uses TRBV28 and TRBJ1-5, with 7 bases lining up with TRBD1. Germline V gene data show CDR1 as MDHEN and CDR2 as SYDVKM. The CDR3 totals 13 residues. The V segment lost 10 bases and the J segment 3 bases; nucleotides outside the gene matches: 6. CDR3 region: CATIGTVNQPQHF. The CDR3 DNA is TGTGCCACCATCGGGACAGTCAATCAGCCCCAGCATTTT.

The gene calls are TRBV10-3 and TRBJ1-2; D not resolved. The CDR3 has 13 amino acids. V dropped 4 bases and J dropped 4 bases, with 10 bases sitting between them. CDR1 ENHRY and CDR2 SYGVKD come from the germline V gene. In nucleotides, the CDR3 is TGTGCCATCAGTGGGGAGGTACGCTATGGCTACACCTTC. Its translation is CAISGEVRYGYTF.

This clone was seen once. The chain couples TRBV9 to TRBJ2-7; 9 positions agree with TRBD2. The CDR3 loop spans 14 amino acids. V was pared by 2 bases and J by 4 bases, with 4 bases of the junction left unmatched. The germline CDR1 and CDR2 sequences are SGDLS and YYNGEE. The DNA of the CDR3 is TGTGCCAGCAGCGTCGCGGGAGGGCGATACGAGCAGTACTTC. It translates to CASSVAGGRYEQYF.

This chain uses TRBV27 with TRBJ2-7; 10 positions agree with TRBD2. The J segment lost 7 bases and the V segment lost 5 bases, leaving 5 bases of the junction unmatched. The germline CDR1 and CDR2 sequences are MNHEY and SMNVEV (reference sequence). This CDR3 is 13 amino acids long. CDR3 coding DNA: TGTGCCAGCAGTAGCGGGAGGGCTGGGGAGCAGTACTTC. Amino acid sequence: CASSSGRAGEQYF.

This rearrangement joins TRBV5-1 to TRBJ2-7; no clear D gene. The CDR3 consists of 13 residues. CDR1 and CDR2 from the germline V gene are SGHRS and YFSETQ. The V and J ends lost 4 bases and 2 bases respectively, with 10 bases between them. The CDR3 nucleotides read TGCGCCAGCAGCCCCGACACGACCTACGAGCAGTACTTC. Amino acids: CASSPDTTYEQYF.

This clone was picked up a small number of times. The chain couples TRBV28 to TRBJ2-5; possible D gene TRBD1, 6 bases. The V gene's germline CDR1 is MDHEN and CDR2 SYDVKM. The CDR3 runs 14 residues. V was trimmed by 9 bases and J by 1 base, leaving 15 bases between them. The CDR3 nucleotides are TGTGCCAGTTTCCCCTGGGGGCCCCAAGAGACCCAGTACTTC. Amino acid sequence: CASFPWGPQETQYF.

The J gene is TRBJ2-1, the V gene TRBV5-1; possibly TRBD2 for D (6 bases). Germline CDR1 and CDR2: SGHRS and YFSETQ. The CDR3 extends over 13 amino acids. Trimming took off 4 bases at V and 3 bases at J, with 8 bases between the two ends. CDR3 in amino acids: CASSLTSYNEQFF. Here the CDR3 DNA reads TGCGCCAGCAGCCTGACTAGCTACAATGAGCAGTTCTTC.

This clone was counted only a few times. V usage is TRBV7-8 and J usage is TRBJ2-4, with D perhaps TRBD1 (6 bases). CDR3 size: 14 residues. Trimming took off 4 bases at V and 9 bases at J, with 16 bases between the two ends. From germline, CDR1 is SGHVS and CDR2 FQNEAQ. The CDR3 region is CASSSARTVGIQYF. CDR3 nucleotide sequence: TGTGCCAGCAGCTCGGCGCGGACAGTAGGCATTCAGTACTTC.

This clone was seen a handful of times. At one boundary the junction diverges from the germline segment, which might be a read error. The chain links TRBV9 to TRBJ2-1; 10 nucleotides line up with TRBD2. CDR1 SGDLS and CDR2 YYNGEE come from the germline V gene. The CDR3 has 12 amino acids. The CDR3 DNA sequence: TGTGCCAGCTCCACCCCCGGGACTAGCGTGATCTTC. Protein sequence: CASSTPGTSVIF.

This clone has a handful of counts. The rearrangement joins TRBV29-1 to TRBJ2-1, with 8 nucleotides matching TRBD1. Germline CDR1 reads SQVTM; CDR2 reads ANQGSEA. V was clipped by 6 bases and J by 5 bases; unmatched bases: 12. The CDR3 runs 15 residues. The CDR3 loop is CSVRTRRGPNNEQFF. The CDR3 DNA is TGCAGCGTCCGCACCCGCAGGGGGCCAAACAATGAGCAGTTCTTC.

This chain connects TRBV9 to TRBJ2-7, with TRBD1 as a possible D gene (5 bases). Between the trimmed V and J ends, which lost 0 bases and 2 bases, there was a span of 12 bases. Per the germline V gene, CDR1 is SGDLS and CDR2 is YYNGEE. The CDR3 totals 15 residues. The DNA for the CDR3 is TGTGCCAGCAGCGTAGGCCAGGGTGTACCCTACGAGCAGTACTTC. It translates to CASSVGQGVPYEQYF. Full variable domain (rest looked up from reference TRBV9 and TRBJ2-7): DSGVTQTPKHLITATGQRVTLRCSPRSGDLSVYWYQQSLDQGLQFLIQYYNGEERAKGNILERFSAQQFPDLHSELNLSSLELGDSALYFCASSVGQGVPYEQYFGPGTRLTVT.

The J gene is TRBJ1-1, the V gene TRBV6-1, with 9 nucleotides matching TRBD1. Germline-derived CDR1 and CDR2 are MNHNS and SASEGT. The ends lost 4 bases at V and 5 bases at J; junction bases unmatched: 5. The CDR3 is 14 amino acids. In DNA, the CDR3 is TGTGCCAGCAGTGCCCGACAGGGGGGGACTGAAGCTTTCTTT. It yields the protein CASSARQGGTEAFF.

The chain recombines TRBV5-1 with TRBJ1-2; D gene ambiguous. Between the trimmed V and J ends, which lost 4 bases and 4 bases, there was a span of 17 bases. The CDR3 has 15 amino acids. Germline-derived CDR1 and CDR2 are SGHRS and YFSETQ. CDR3 in DNA: TGCGCCAGCAGCCCCCTTTTGGGCGGGAGCTATGGCTACACCTTC. It specifies CASSPLLGGSYGYTF.

Concerning this clone itself: Other DNA sequences in the sample encode the same CDR3. J is TRBJ1-1 and V is TRBV29-1; 7 bases are shared with TRBD1. The CDR3 extends over 13 amino acids. Germline CDR1 reads SQVTM; CDR2 reads ANQGSEA. Trimming took 7 bases from V and 2 from J; bases not matched to a gene: 7. The CDR3 DNA is TGCAGCGCCAGGACAGGACCAAACACTGAAGCTTTCTTT. Its translation is CSARTGPNTEAFF.

The V gene is TRBV30, the J gene TRBJ1-4; no reliable D call. Per the germline V gene, CDR1 is GTSNPN and CDR2 is SVGIG (reference sequence). V lost 0 bases and J lost 7, with 18 bases in between. This CDR3 has 16 residues. The CDR3 spells CAWSVLPARRTEKLFF. The DNA for the CDR3 is TGTGCCTGGAGTGTACTTCCGGCCAGGCGCACTGAAAAACTGTTTTTT.